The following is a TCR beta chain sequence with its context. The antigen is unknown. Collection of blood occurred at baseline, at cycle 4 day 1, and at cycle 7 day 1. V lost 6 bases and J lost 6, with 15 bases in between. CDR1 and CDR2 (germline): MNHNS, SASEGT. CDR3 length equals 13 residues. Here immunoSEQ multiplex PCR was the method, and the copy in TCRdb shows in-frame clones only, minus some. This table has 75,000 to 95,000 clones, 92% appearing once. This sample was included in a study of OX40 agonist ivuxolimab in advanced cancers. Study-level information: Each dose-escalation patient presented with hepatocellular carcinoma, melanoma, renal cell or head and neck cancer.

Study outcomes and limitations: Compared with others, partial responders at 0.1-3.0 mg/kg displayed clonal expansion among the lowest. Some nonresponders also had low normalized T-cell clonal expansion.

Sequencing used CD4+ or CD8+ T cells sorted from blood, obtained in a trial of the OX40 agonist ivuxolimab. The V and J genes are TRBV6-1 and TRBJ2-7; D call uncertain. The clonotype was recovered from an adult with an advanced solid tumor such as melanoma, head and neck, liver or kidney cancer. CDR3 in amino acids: CASSAYVEAEQYF. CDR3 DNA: TGTGCCAGCAGCGCTTATGTTGAAGCCGAGCAGTACTTC.